This T cell receptor beta chain was captured by sequencing in a study of blood T cell repertoires in COVID-19. The wider study: The United States, Italy and Spain supplied acute and convalescent COVID-19 samples.

The CDR3 extends over 16 amino acids. The V end was cut by 0 bases, the J end by 0 bases, with 9 bases between. In germline, CDR1 is LGHNA, CDR2 YSLEER. Assay: immunoSEQ multiplex PCR; the TCRdb copy retains only in-frame clones and omits some. This sample has some 96,000 clones, with more than 70% found just once. The clonotype comes from a human donor in a cohort sampled during active COVID-19. This chain joins TRBV4-3 and TRBJ2-1; D might be TRBD2 (5 bases). The material sequenced was peripheral blood. The CDR3 nucleotides read TGCGCCAGCAGCCAAGATCAGCGGTTCTCCTACAATGAGCAGTTCTTC. Amino acid sequence: CASSQDQRFSYNEQFF.